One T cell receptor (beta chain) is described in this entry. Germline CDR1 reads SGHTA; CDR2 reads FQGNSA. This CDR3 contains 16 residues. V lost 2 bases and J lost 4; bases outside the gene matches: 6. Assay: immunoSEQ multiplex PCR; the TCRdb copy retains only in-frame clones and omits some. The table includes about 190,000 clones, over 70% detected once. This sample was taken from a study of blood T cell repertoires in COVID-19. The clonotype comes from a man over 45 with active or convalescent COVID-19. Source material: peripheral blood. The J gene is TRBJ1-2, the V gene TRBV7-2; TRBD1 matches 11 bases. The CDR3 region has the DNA TGTGCCAGCAGCTTAACGCCGGGACAGGGGGGCTATGGCTACACCTTC. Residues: CASSLTPGQGGYGYTF.